The T cell receptor (beta chain) under discussion was sequenced for a study of cytomegalovirus exposure and HLA in healthy donors. About the study: Around 180 million T cells yielded fewer than 120 million unique TCR beta sequences in earlier analysis.

CDR3 length: 14 amino acids. The germline CDR1 and CDR2 sequences are SGHNT and YYREEE (reference sequence). Trimming left V 2 bases short and J 8 bases short, with 15 bases between. Researchers ran the PCR with 60 Vbeta and 13 Jbeta primers. Produced via immunoSEQ multiplex PCR; TCRdb's table is partial and in-frame only. The data contain 70,000 to 100,000 clones, roughly 69% of them singletons. This receptor was identified in a man aged 45 to 65 in good health and CMV-seronegative. The chain is built from TRBV5-4 and TRBJ2-3; D might be TRBD2 (6 bases). Input material: PBMCs. The CDR3 nucleotides read TGTGCCAGCAGCTTTCCCGGGAGTAGTGTTACGCAGTATTTT. Protein product: CASSFPGSSVTQYF.